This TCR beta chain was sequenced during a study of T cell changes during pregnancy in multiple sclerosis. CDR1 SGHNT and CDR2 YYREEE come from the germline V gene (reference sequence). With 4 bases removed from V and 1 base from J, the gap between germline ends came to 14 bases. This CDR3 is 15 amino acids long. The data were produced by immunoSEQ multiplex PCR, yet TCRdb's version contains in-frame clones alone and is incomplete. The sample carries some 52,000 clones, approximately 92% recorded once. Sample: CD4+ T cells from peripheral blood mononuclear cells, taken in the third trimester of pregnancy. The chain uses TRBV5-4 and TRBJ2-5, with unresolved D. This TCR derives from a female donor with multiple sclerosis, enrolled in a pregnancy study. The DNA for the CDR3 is TGTGCCAGCAGCAACCGGATGACTTCCCAAGAGACCCAGTACTTC. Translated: CASSNRMTSQETQYF.